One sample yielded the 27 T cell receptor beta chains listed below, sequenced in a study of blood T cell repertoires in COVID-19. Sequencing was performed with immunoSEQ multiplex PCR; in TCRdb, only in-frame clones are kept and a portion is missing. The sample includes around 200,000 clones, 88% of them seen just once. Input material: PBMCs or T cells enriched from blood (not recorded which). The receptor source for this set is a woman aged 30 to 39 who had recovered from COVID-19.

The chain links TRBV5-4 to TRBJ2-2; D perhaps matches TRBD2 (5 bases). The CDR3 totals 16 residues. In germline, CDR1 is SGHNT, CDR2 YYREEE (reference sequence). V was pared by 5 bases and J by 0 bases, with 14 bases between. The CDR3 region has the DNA TGTGCCAGCAGGGTGGGAAGCGGATCGAACACCGGGGAGCTGTTTTTT. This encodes CASRVGSGSNTGELFF. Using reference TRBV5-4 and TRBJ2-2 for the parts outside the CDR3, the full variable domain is ETGVTQSPTHLIKTRGQQVTLRCSSQSGHNTVSWYQQALGQGPQFIFQYYREEENGRGNFPPRFSGLQFPNYSSELNVNALELDDSALYLCASRVGSGSNTGELFFGEGSRLTVL.

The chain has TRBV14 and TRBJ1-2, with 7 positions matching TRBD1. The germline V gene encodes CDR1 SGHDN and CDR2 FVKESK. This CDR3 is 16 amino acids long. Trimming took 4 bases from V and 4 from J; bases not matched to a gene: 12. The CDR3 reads CASSRLRDSESYGYTF. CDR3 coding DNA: TGTGCCAGCAGCCGCCTGCGGGACAGCGAATCCTATGGCTACACCTTC.

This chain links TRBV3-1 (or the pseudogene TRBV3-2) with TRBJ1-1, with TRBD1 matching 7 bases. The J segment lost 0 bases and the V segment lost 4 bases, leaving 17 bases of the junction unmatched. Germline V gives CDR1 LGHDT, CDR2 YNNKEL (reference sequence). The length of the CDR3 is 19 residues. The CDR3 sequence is CASSPRQIGQEAMNTEAFF. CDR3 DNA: TGTGCCAGCAGCCCCCGACAAATAGGACAGGAGGCAATGAACACTGAAGCTTTCTTT.

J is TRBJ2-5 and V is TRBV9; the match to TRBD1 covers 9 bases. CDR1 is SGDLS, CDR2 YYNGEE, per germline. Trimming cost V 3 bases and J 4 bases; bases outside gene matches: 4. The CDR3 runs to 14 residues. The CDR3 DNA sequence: TGTGCCAGCAGCGCTACAGGGGGCCCAGAGACCCAGTACTTC. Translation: CASSATGGPETQYF.

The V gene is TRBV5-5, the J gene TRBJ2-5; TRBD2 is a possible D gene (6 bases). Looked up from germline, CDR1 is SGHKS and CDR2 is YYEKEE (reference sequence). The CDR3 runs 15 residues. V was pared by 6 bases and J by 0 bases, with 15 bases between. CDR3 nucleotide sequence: TGTGCCAGCAACATCGGGGGACGGCACCAAGAGACCCAGTACTTC. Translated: CASNIGGRHQETQYF.

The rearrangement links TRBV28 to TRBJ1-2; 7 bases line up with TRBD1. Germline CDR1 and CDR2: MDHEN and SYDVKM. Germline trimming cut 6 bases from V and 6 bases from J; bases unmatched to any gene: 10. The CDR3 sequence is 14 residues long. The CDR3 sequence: CASREGQLVDGYTF. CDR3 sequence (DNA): TGTGCCAGCAGAGAGGGACAGCTGGTTGATGGCTACACCTTC.

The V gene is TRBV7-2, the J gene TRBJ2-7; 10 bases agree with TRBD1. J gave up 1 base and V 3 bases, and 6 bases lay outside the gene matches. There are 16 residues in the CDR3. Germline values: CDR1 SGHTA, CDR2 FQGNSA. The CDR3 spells CASSLAPGQGSYEQYF. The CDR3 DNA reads TGTGCCAGCAGCTTGGCCCCGGGACAGGGGTCCTACGAGCAGTACTTC.

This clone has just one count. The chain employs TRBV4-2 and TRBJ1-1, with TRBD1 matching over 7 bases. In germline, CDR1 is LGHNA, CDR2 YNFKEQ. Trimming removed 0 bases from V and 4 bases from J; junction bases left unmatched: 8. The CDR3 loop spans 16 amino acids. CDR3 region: CASSQDGSRQGTEAFF. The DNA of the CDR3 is TGTGCCAGCAGCCAAGATGGGTCCCGACAGGGCACTGAAGCTTTCTTT.

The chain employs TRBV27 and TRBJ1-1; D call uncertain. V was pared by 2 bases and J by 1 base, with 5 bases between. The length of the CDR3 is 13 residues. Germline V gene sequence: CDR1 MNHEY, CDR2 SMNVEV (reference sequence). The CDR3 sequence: CASSLTQNTEAFF. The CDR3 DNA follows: TGTGCCAGCAGTTTAACTCAGAACACTGAAGCTTTCTTT.

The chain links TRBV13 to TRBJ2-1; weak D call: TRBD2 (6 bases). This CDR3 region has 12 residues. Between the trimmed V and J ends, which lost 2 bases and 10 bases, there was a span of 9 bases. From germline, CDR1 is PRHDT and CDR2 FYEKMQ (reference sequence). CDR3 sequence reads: CASSLSRGEQFF. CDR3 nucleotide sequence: TGTGCCAGCAGCTTATCTCGGGGGGAGCAGTTCTTC.

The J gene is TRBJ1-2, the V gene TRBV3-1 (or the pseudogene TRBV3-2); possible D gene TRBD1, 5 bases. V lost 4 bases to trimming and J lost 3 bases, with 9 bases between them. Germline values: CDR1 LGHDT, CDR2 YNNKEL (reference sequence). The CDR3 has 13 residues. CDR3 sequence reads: CASSRGGYYGYTF. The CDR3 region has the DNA TGTGCCAGCAGCCGGGGCGGATACTATGGCTACACCTTC.

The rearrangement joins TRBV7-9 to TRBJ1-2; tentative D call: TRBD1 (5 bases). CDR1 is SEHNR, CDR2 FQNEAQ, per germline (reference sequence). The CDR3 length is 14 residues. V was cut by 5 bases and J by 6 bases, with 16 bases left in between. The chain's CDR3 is CASSASGTPHGYTF. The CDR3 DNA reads TGTGCCAGCAGCGCATCCGGGACTCCTCATGGCTACACCTTC.

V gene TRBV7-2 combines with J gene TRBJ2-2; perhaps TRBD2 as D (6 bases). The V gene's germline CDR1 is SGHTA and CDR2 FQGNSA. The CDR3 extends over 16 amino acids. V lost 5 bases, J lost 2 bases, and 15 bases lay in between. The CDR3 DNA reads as TGTGCCAGCAGCGCGGAGCGGGTGGGCAACACCGGGGAGCTGTTTTTT. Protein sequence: CASSAERVGNTGELFF.

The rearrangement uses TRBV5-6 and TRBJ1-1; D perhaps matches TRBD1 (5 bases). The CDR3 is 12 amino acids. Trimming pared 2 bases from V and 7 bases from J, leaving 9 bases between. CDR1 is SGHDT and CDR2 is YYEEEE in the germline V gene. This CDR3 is CASSFYDSEAFF. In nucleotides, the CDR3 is TGTGCCAGCAGCTTTTATGACAGTGAAGCTTTCTTT.

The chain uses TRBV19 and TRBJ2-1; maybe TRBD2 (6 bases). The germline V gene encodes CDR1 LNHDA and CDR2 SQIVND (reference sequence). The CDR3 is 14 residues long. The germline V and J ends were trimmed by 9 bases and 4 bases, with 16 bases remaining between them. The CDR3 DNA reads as TGTGCCAGCCAGCTCGGGACTTCTTACAATGAGCAGTTCTTC. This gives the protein CASQLGTSYNEQFF.

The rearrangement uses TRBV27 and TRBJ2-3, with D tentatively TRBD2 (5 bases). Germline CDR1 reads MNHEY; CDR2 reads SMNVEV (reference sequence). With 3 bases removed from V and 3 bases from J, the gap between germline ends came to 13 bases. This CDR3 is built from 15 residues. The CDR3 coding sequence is TGTGCCAGCAGTTTCGGGATTTTTGGGACAGATACGCAGTATTTT. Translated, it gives CASSFGIFGTDTQYF.

The CDR3 reads CARCFPSTDTQYF. For the CDR3, the DNA is TGTGCCAGATGTTTTCCTAGCACAGATACGCAGTATTTT. The J gene is TRBJ2-3, the V gene TRBV28; no firm D call. This CDR3 region has 13 residues. With 9 bases removed from V and 0 bases from J, the gap between germline ends came to 10 bases. Germline CDR1 reads MDHEN; CDR2 reads SYDVKM.

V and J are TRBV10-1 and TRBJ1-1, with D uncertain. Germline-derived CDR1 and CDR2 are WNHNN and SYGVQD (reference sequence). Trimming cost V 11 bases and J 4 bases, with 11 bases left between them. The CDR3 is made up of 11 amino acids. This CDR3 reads CAHQRATEAFF. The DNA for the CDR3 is TGCGCCCACCAGAGGGCCACTGAAGCTTTCTTT.

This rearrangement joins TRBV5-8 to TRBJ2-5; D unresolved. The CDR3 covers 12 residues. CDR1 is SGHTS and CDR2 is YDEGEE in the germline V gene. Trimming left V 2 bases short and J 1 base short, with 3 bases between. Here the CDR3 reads CASSFIQETQYF. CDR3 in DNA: TGTGCCAGCAGCTTTATCCAAGAGACCCAGTACTTC.

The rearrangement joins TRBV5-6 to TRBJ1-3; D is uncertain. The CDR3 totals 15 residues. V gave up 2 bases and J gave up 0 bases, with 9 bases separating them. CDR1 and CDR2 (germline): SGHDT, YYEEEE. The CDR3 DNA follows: TGTGCCAGCAGCTTTGGAGCACGCTCTGGAAACACCATATATTTT. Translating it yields CASSFGARSGNTIYF.

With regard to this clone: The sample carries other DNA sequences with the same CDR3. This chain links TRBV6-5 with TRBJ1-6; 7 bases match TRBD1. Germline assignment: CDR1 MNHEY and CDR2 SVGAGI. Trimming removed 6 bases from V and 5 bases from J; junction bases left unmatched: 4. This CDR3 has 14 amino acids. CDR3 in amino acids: CASSLTGDNSPLHF. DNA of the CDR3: TGTGCCAGCAGCCTAACAGGGGATAATTCACCCCTCCACTTT.

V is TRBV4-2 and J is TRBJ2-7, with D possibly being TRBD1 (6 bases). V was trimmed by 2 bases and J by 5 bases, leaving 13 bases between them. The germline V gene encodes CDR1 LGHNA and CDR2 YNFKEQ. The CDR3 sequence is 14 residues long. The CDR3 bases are TGTGCCAGCAGCCAACCTGACAGGAGGAACGAGCAGTACTTC. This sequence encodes CASSQPDRRNEQYF.

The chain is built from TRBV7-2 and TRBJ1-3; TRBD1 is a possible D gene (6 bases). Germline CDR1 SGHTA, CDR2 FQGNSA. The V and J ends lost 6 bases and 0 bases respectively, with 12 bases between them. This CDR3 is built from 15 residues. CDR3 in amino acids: CASRLTGPSGNTIYF. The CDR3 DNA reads TGTGCCAGCAGATTGACAGGACCCTCTGGAAACACCATATATTTT.

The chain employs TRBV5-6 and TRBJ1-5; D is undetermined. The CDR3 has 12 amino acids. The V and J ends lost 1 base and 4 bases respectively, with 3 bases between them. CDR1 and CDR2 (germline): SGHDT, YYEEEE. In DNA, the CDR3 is TGTGCCAGCAGCTTGCTGAATCAGCCCCAGCATTTT. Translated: CASSLLNQPQHF.

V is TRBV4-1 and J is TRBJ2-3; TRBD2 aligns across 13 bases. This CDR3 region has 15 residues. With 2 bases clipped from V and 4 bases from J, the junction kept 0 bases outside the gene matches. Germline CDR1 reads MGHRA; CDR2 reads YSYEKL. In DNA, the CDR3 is TGCGCCAGCAGCCAAACTAGCGGGGGGGCAGATACGCAGTATTTT. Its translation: CASSQTSGGADTQYF.

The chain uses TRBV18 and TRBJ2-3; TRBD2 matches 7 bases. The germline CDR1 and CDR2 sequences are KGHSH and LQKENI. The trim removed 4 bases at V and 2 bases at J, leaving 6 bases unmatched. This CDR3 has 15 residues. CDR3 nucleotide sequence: TGTGCCAGCTCACAGACTAGCTGGTCCACAGATACGCAGTATTTT. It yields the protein CASSQTSWSTDTQYF. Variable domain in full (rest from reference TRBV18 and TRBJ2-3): NAGVMQNPRHLVRRRGQEARLRCSPMKGHSHVYWYRQLPEEGLKFMVYLQKENIIDESGMPKERFSAEFPKEGPSILRIQQVVRGDSAAYFCASSQTSWSTDTQYFGPGTRLTVL.

CDR3 sequence reads: CASSSVRAGSPLHF. In nucleotides, the CDR3 is TGTGCCAGCAGCTCGGTTCGGGCGGGTTCACCCCTCCACTTT. The genes are TRBV2 and TRBJ1-6; no clear D gene. Looked up from germline, CDR1 is SNHLY and CDR2 is FYNNEI. CDR3 length: 14 residues. The V gene lost 6 bases and the J gene lost 9 bases, with 15 bases spanning the gap.